This T cell receptor (beta chain) was captured by sequencing in a study of blood T cell repertoires in COVID-19. Whole-study context: The study drew acute and convalescent COVID-19 samples from the United States, Italy and Spain. PBMCs, B-cell-depleted T cells, or T cells were the source of the cDNA or gDNA that made up the material.

Data came from immunoSEQ multiplex PCR; TCRdb stores just in-frame clones and leaves some out. Of roughly 200,000 clones in the sample, approximately 90% were seen once. The CDR3 has 15 amino acids. The V gene's germline CDR1 is MNHNS and CDR2 SASEGT. Trimming removed 3 bases from V and 3 bases from J; junction bases left unmatched: 6. The clonotype comes from a woman between 18 and 29 years old who had recovered from COVID-19. This sequence joins TRBV6-1 and TRBJ2-3; 7 bases fit TRBD2. The specimen sequenced was peripheral blood. CDR3 loop: CASSDLAGETDTQYF. CDR3 in DNA: TGTGCCAGCAGTGATTTGGCGGGGGAAACAGATACGCAGTATTTT.